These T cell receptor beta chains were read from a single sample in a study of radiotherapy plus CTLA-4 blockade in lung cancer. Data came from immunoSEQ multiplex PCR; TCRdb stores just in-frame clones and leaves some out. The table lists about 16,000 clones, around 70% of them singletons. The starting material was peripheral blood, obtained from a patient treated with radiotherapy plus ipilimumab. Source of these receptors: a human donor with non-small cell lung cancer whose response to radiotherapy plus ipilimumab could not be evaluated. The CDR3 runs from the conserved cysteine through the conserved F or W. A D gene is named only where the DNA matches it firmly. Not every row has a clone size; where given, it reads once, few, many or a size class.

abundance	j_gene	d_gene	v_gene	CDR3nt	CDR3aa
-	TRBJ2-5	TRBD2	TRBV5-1	TGCGCCAGCAGCCCCGTAGCGGGGGGAGGAGAGACCCAGTACTTC	CASSPVAGGGETQYF
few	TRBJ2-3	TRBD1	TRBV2	TGTGCCAGCAGTCCGACAGGGGGCGCTGCAGATACGCAGTATTTT	CASSPTGGAADTQYF
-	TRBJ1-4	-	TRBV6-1	TGTGCCAGCCGGAACACAGCTAATGAAAAACTGTTTTTT	CASRNTANEKLFF
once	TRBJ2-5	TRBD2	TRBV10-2	TGCGCCAGCAGTGTTGAGCCTAGCGGGGTCCCCCAGTACTTC	CASSVEPSGVPQYF
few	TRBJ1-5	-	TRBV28	TGTGCCAGCCGACCGAGGGATCAGCCCCAGCATTTT	CASRPRDQPQHF
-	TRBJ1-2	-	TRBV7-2	TGTGCCAGCAGCTCGAAGACTGGCGGGGGTGGTGGCTACACCTTC	CASSSKTGGGGGYTF
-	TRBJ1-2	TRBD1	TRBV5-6	TGTGCCAGCAGCTACGGGACAGATTATGGCTACACCTTC	CASSYGTDYGYTF
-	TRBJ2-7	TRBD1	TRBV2	TGTGCCAGCAGAAGGACAGGGGGCTTGGACGAGCAGTACTTC	CASRRTGGLDEQYF
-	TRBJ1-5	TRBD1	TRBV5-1	TGCGCCAGCAGCTGGGGACAGGGACAAAATCAGCCCCAGCATTTT	CASSWGQGQNQPQHF
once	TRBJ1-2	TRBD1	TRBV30	TGTGCCTGGAGGGCGACAGGGATACGGGGCTACACCTTC	CAWRATGIRGYTF
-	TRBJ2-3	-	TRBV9	TGTGCCAGCAGCGTCGGCACAGATACGCAGTATTTT	CASSVGTDTQYF